These 28 T cell receptor beta chains were sequenced from one sample in a study of blood T cell repertoires in COVID-19 (dated by TCRdb to 2020 to 2022). Receptor libraries were prepared by the immunoSEQ multiplex PCR assay. Here the immuneACCESS table is served through TCRdb, limited to in-frame sequences with V and J called. Missing clones are a known gap in these copies; in checked studies unresolved V genes cover under half, and the rest lacks a known reason. This sample has tens of thousands of clones in its table, and roughly 90% of those were observed once. About 5% of the sample lies in the top ten. The material sequenced was peripheral blood. These receptors were obtained from a woman aged 55 to 70 with active COVID-19.

The chain joins TRBV12-5 to TRBJ1-6, with 9 nucleotides matching TRBD1. V was pared by 1 base and J by 7 bases, with 17 bases of the junction left unmatched. This CDR3 spans 20 amino acids. The germline V gene has CDR1 LGHNT and CDR2 FRNRAP. The CDR3 region has the DNA TGTGCTAGTGGTTTGGCATCCGGGACAGGGCGGATTCCTACAAATTCACCCCTCCACTTT. Translating gives CASGLASGTGRIPTNSPLHF.

CDR3 bases: TGTGCCAGCAGTTTCTCCGGGACAGATAATTCACCCCTCCACTTT. As protein: CASSFSGTDNSPLHF. V is TRBV11-2 and J is TRBJ1-6, with 7 nucleotides matching TRBD1. Germline V gene sequence: CDR1 SGHAT, CDR2 FQNNGV. This CDR3 has 15 residues. The V segment lost 6 bases and the J segment 5 bases; nucleotides outside the gene matches: 7.

The chain links TRBV14 to TRBJ1-1; no clear D. Germline CDR1 reads SGHDN; CDR2 reads FVKESK. The CDR3 consists of 13 residues. V was trimmed by 0 bases and J by 2 bases, leaving 4 bases between them. CDR3: CASSQDQNTEAFF. CDR3 DNA: TGTGCCAGCAGCCAAGATCAAAACACTGAAGCTTTCTTT.

J is TRBJ1-2 and V is TRBV28; 7 nucleotides match TRBD1. With V trimmed by 7 bases and J by 6 bases, 5 bases remained unmatched. In germline, CDR1 is MDHEN, CDR2 SYDVKM. CDR3 length: 12 residues. CDR3 sequence reads: CASTTGVHGYTF. CDR3 sequence (DNA): TGTGCCAGCACTACAGGGGTACATGGCTACACCTTC.

The chain uses TRBV23-1 and TRBJ1-2; D unclear. Being an ORF, TRBV23-1 has a function that is uncertain. This CDR3 has 13 amino acids. V dropped 7 bases and J dropped 5 bases, with 14 bases sitting between them. The CDR3: CASTPGGTYGYTF. CDR3 DNA sequence: TGCGCCAGCACGCCCGGAGGAACTTATGGCTACACCTTC.

The V call is TRBV28, the J call TRBJ2-1; 8 positions match TRBD2. Germline loops: CDR1 MDHEN, CDR2 SYDVKM. This CDR3 comprises 17 residues. V shed 4 bases and J 2 bases; nucleotides not matched to a gene: 10. The CDR3 sequence is CASSSPVAGRTYNEQFF. CDR3 sequence (DNA): TGTGCCAGCAGTTCGCCCGTAGCGGGACGGACCTACAATGAGCAGTTCTTC. Based on the CDR3 plus reference TRBV28 and TRBJ2-1, the full variable domain is DVKVTQSSRYLVKRTGEKVFLECVQDMDHENMFWYRQDPGLGLRLIYFSYDVKMKEKGDIPEGYSVSREKKERFSLILESASTNQTSMYLCASSSPVAGRTYNEQFFGPGTRLTVL.

This chain connects TRBV2 to TRBJ2-1, with 9 nucleotides matching TRBD2. With 8 bases clipped from V and 6 bases from J, the junction kept 11 bases outside the gene matches. The CDR3 contains 15 residues. The V gene's germline CDR1 is SNHLY and CDR2 FYNNEI. The CDR3 region is CASSRSGRRGNEQFF. As DNA, the CDR3 is TGTGCCAGCTCCCGTAGCGGGAGAAGGGGCAATGAGCAGTTCTTC.

The V call is TRBV6-1, the J call TRBJ1-5; D perhaps matches TRBD1 (5 bases). The germline gives CDR1 MNHNS, CDR2 SASEGT. CDR3 length equals 10 residues. V was clipped by 3 bases and J by 11 bases, with 5 bases between them. CDR3 DNA: TGTGCCAGCAGTGACAGGGCCCAGCATTTT. Its protein product is CASSDRAQHF.

This chain uses TRBV7-2 with TRBJ1-1, with 12 bases matching TRBD1. Germline V gene sequence: CDR1 SGHTA, CDR2 FQGNSA. V dropped 5 bases and J dropped 6; count of bases not matched to a gene: 10. This CDR3 comprises 16 residues. CDR3 DNA sequence: TGTGCCAGCAGCAAGGGACAGGGGGCTAGGGGCGCTGAAGCTTTCTTT. Translation gives CASSKGQGARGAEAFF. The whole variable domain, filled in from reference TRBV7-2 and TRBJ1-1, reads GAGVSQSPSNKVTEKGKDVELRCDPISGHTALYWYRQSLGQGLEFLIYFQGNSAPDKSGLPSDRFSAERTGGSVSTLTIQRTQQEDSAVYLCASSKGQGARGAEAFFGQGTRLTVV.

This clone was seen only a few times. This chain links TRBV2 with TRBJ1-3; TRBD1 aligns across 9 bases. Germline CDR1 SNHLY, CDR2 FYNNEI. With V trimmed by 5 bases and J by 0 bases, 5 bases remained unmatched. The CDR3 totals 16 residues. CDR3 nucleotides: TGTGCCAGCAGTTTGGACAGGGGTCACTCTGGAAACACCATATATTTT. It encodes CASSLDRGHSGNTIYF.

V is TRBV19 and J is TRBJ1-1; 11 bases fit TRBD1. V gave up 7 bases and J gave up 3 bases; unmatched junction bases: 4. The germline V gene has CDR1 LNHDA and CDR2 SQIVND (reference sequence). This CDR3 spans 14 amino acids. The CDR3 nucleotides read TGTGCCAGTACCAGGACAGGGGGCCACACTGAAGCTTTCTTT. Translating it yields CASTRTGGHTEAFF.

The chain is built from TRBV6-5 and TRBJ2-1; D might be TRBD2 (7 bases). The germline V gene encodes CDR1 MNHEY and CDR2 SVGAGI. CDR3 length: 15 amino acids. With 6 bases removed from V and 5 bases from J, the gap between germline ends came to 17 bases. The CDR3 nucleotides read TGTGCCAGCAGGAAAACAAAGGGGGGGGACAATGAGCAGTTCTTC. Protein product: CASRKTKGGDNEQFF.

J is TRBJ2-5 and V is TRBV5-1; D call uncertain. The V gene lost 4 bases and the J gene lost 2 bases, with 6 bases spanning the gap. Germline CDR1 and CDR2: SGHRS and YFSETQ. The CDR3 has 12 residues. This CDR3 reads CASSEAQETQYF. CDR3 bases: TGCGCCAGCAGCGAGGCGCAAGAGACCCAGTACTTC.

The chain is built from TRBV4-2 and TRBJ2-3; D unresolved. The V gene's germline CDR1 is LGHNA and CDR2 YNFKEQ. V was clipped by 1 base and J by 7 bases, with 9 bases between them. CDR3 length equals 13 residues. CDR3 nucleotide sequence: TGTGCCAGCAGCCAAGTCTTAACTAATACGCAGTATTTT. It yields the protein CASSQVLTNTQYF.

Details on this clone: This sample includes further DNA sequences coding for the same CDR3. The chain uses TRBV30 and TRBJ1-1, with 8 bases aligning to TRBD1. This CDR3 has 14 residues. The germline CDR1 and CDR2 sequences are GTSNPN and SVGIG (reference sequence). After removal of 5 bases from V and 1 base from J, the junction contained 6 bases not matched to a gene. CDR3 DNA: TGTGCCTGGTCAGCCGGGACAGGGAACACTGAAGCTTTCTTT. This translates into CAWSAGTGNTEAFF.

The chain links TRBV3-1 (or the pseudogene TRBV3-2) to TRBJ1-2, with 7 bases that match TRBD1. V dropped 4 bases and J dropped 4; count of bases not matched to a gene: 12. The CDR3 consists of 16 residues. Looked up from germline, CDR1 is LGHDT and CDR2 is YNNKEL (reference sequence). The CDR3: CASSPGDRAVGYGYTF. The DNA of the CDR3 is TGTGCCAGCAGCCCGGGCGACAGGGCGGTTGGCTATGGCTACACCTTC.

This clone appeared once. The genes are TRBV27 and TRBJ2-1, with D possibly matching TRBD2 (5 bases). The germline V gene has CDR1 MNHEY and CDR2 SMNVEV (reference sequence). This CDR3 is built from 16 residues. The ends were cut back, 2 bases at V and 6 bases at J, with 17 bases in the middle. CDR3 DNA sequence: TGTGCCAGCAGTTTAGTTTGGGAGCCTTGGAGCAATGAGCAGTTCTTC. It encodes CASSLVWEPWSNEQFF.

The rearrangement joins TRBV5-1 to TRBJ2-7, with D possibly matching TRBD2 (5 bases). Per the germline V gene, CDR1 is SGHRS and CDR2 is YFSETQ. The CDR3 contains 15 residues. Between the trimmed V and J ends, which lost 0 bases and 4 bases, there was a span of 14 bases. The CDR3 sequence is CASSLAPGIRYEQYF. CDR3 nucleotide sequence: TGCGCCAGCAGCTTGGCCCCCGGGATCCGATACGAGCAGTACTTC.

The CDR3 loop reads CASSEPSRSPYNEQFF. CDR3 nucleotide sequence: TGTGCCAGCAGTGAACCCAGCAGGTCTCCGTACAATGAGCAGTTCTTC. The J gene is TRBJ2-1, the V gene TRBV6-1; no clear D gene. Germline V gene lookup returns CDR1 MNHNS and CDR2 SASEGT. With 2 bases removed from V and 4 bases from J, the gap between germline ends came to 15 bases. The CDR3 extends over 16 amino acids.

V and J are TRBV12-1 and TRBJ2-1; the table's D call, TRBD1, has no DNA check behind it. TRBV12-1 is shown as a pseudogene. The CDR3 length is 16 residues. CDR3 region: CASSTPRTLRTCEQFF. The CDR3 coding sequence is TGTGCCAGCAGCACCCCTCGGACATTGAGAACGTGTGAGCAGTTCTTC.

This chain connects TRBV21-1 to TRBJ2-5; the table's TRBD1 call for D was not verified on the DNA. TRBV21-1 is a pseudogene segment. The CDR3 covers 15 residues. The CDR3 nucleotides are TGTGCCAGCAGTCCAGGGGGACAGGGTGCAGAGACCCAGTACTTC. This sequence encodes CASSPGGQGAETQYF.

The V and J genes are TRBV29-1 and TRBJ2-5; D gene unclear. Germline values: CDR1 SQVTM, CDR2 ANQGSEA. V was pared by 4 bases and J by 1 base, with 7 bases between. This CDR3 has 12 residues. The CDR3 region is CSVGLSQETQYF. The CDR3 DNA reads as TGCAGCGTTGGGCTCAGCCAAGAGACCCAGTACTTC.

The genes are TRBV7-2 and TRBJ1-2; D is ambiguous. This CDR3 spans 15 amino acids. Per the germline V gene, CDR1 is SGHTA and CDR2 is FQGNSA. Trimming removed 1 base at V and 8 bases at J, with 17 bases between. CDR3 DNA: TGTGCCAGCAGCTTAGTCGTTGAGGGCGCAGGCGGCTACACCTTC. Translating it yields CASSLVVEGAGGYTF.

This sequence joins TRBV6-1 and TRBJ2-5, with D tentatively TRBD1 (6 bases). This CDR3 is built from 17 residues. Looked up from germline, CDR1 is MNHNS and CDR2 is SASEGT. V lost 2 bases to trimming and J lost 0 bases, with 16 bases between them. The CDR3 nucleotides read TGTGCCAGCAGTGAATCTCGACAGGCGGCAAACCAAGAGACCCAGTACTTC. Residues: CASSESRQAANQETQYF.

Here the CDR3 reads CASSQQASSTDTQYF. The CDR3 nucleotides read TGTGCCAGCAGCCAACAGGCGTCTAGCACAGATACGCAGTATTTT. The chain links TRBV7-9 to TRBJ2-3, with a possible D match to TRBD1 (5 bases). Trimming cost V 5 bases and J 0 bases, with 12 bases left between them. Germline V lookup: CDR1 SEHNR, CDR2 FQNEAQ (reference sequence). This CDR3 region has 15 residues.

The genes are TRBV4-1 and TRBJ2-3; 8 positions agree with TRBD2. The V segment lost 0 bases and the J segment 5 bases; nucleotides outside the gene matches: 10. The CDR3 spans 17 residues. Germline V gene lookup returns CDR1 MGHRA and CDR2 YSYEKL. CDR3 amino acids: CASSQDLLTGGGDTQYF. The CDR3 bases are TGCGCCAGCAGCCAAGACCTCCTAACGGGAGGGGGAGATACGCAGTATTTT.

The V call is TRBV19, the J call TRBJ2-1; 11 nucleotides match TRBD2. Germline V gene lookup returns CDR1 LNHDA and CDR2 SQIVND (reference sequence). The CDR3 has 15 amino acids. V trimming: 5 bases; J trimming: 6 bases; junction bases outside the gene matches: 6. The CDR3 nucleotides are TGTGCCAGTAGTGTCGGGACTAGCGGATCCAATGAGCAGTTCTTC. Encoded protein: CASSVGTSGSNEQFF.

V is TRBV5-1 and J is TRBJ2-1; TRBD2 matches 8 bases. CDR1 is SGHRS and CDR2 is YFSETQ in the germline V gene. V shed 2 bases and J 9 bases; nucleotides not matched to a gene: 7. CDR3 length: 14 residues. Here the CDR3 reads CASSFKRERAEQFF. The CDR3 DNA reads TGCGCCAGCAGCTTTAAGCGGGAGCGTGCTGAGCAGTTCTTC.